This T cell receptor beta chain was observed in a study of blood T cells in healthy people across ages. Study-wide results and limits: Investigators viewed diversity estimates from one million T cells as underestimates, the study reported. Changes seen in expanded clonotypes were possibly confounded by donor CMV status left unknown.

The second PCR ran about 6 to 12 cycles with a sample-barcoded 5' primer and J-beta primers. MiXCR was run by TCRdb on the 5' RACE reads, yielding one entry per CDR3 protein. The table lists more than 450,000 distinct CDR3 sequences, roughly a quarter of them singletons, with approximately 3.3% in the top ten. The CDR3 is 11 amino acids. V lost 5 bases and J 8 bases, leaving 7 bases between the germline ends. Germline V CDR1 and CDR2: LGHNA, YSLEER. In its sample, this clonotype was seen a few times. Its target is unknown. A further study also used this sample, focusing on T cells of mothers and their children. Per that paper: Among related mother-child pairs, overlap was slightly higher than in unrelated pairs, though not significantly.

This receptor was obtained from a boy aged 2-9 years in good health. The gene calls are TRBV4-3 and TRBJ2-1, with no clear D. Source material: blood. The CDR3 loop reads CASSARHEQFF. Written as DNA, the CDR3 is TGCGCCAGCAGCGCCCGGCATGAGCAGTTCTTC.